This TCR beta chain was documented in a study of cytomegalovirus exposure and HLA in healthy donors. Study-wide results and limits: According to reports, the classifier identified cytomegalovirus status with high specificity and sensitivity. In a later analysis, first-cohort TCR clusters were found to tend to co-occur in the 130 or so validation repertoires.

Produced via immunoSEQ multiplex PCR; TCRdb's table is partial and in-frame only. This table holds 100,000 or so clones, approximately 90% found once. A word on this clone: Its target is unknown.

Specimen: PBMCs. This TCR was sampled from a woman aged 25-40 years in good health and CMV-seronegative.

The CDR3 nucleotides are TGTGCCAGCAGCTATGAACTGAACACTGAAGCTTTCTTT. Translated, it gives CASSYELNTEAFF. V gene TRBV28 combines with J gene TRBJ1-1; D is unclear. V was clipped by 6 bases and J by 0 bases, with 8 bases between them. The germline CDR1 and CDR2 sequences are MDHEN and SYDVKM. The CDR3 spans 13 residues.